This is a list of T cell receptor beta chains from one sample in a study of response to subunit inactivated influenza vaccine. One entry per CDR3 protein results from TCRdb running MiXCR on the RT-PCR reads. This sample has 630,000 or so distinct CDR3 sequences, with about a sixth found just once. This specimen consisted of PBMCs from blood, obtained approximately 13 days after vaccination. Every receptor here comes from a man aged 50-60 years who received an inactivated influenza vaccine. The conserved cysteine and the conserved F or W are not part of the CDR3 here.

CDR3 | V
ASSLDWAGGRGSDTEAF | TRBV11-2
TVFDRGNTEAF | TRBV29-1
ALSEGTMGETQY | TRBV10-3
ASSGRVSQNIQY | TRBV2
AGSRGGGPSPLH | TRBV10-2
ASSHSSGSREQY | TRBV6-5
ASRGQGATGELF | TRBV6-1
ASSYFAASNQPQH | TRBV6-2/TRBV6-3
ASRLDRGLTGANVLT | TRBV2
SAHDRDSYEQY | TRBV20-1
ASSHRVYGELF | TRBV3-1
ASSLPTSAAGELF | TRBV7-2
SADLGTIVNEQF | TRBV20-1
ASSSGGRQYGGYT | TRBV28
ASSYEGAVI | TRBV6-5
ASRGAGSYNEQF | TRBV7-2
SAHTYSGTGGRKLF | TRBV20-1
ASSLGGGGANTGELF | TRBV12-3/TRBV12-4
ASSHGQLVNEQF | TRBV3-1
SARGAANSPLH | TRBV20-1
ASSYSLSDTQY | TRBV6-5
ASGYGQGEAF | TRBV12-3/TRBV12-4
ASSAPDRRTEAF | TRBV5-1
ASSLVGTGLNYEQY | TRBV11-3
ASSPPGQGIEQF | TRBV12-3/TRBV12-4
ASSPTRASGRSDTQY | TRBV12-3/TRBV12-4
ASSLSVANNQPQH | TRBV27
ASSQGGGSGNTIY | TRBV6-1
ATESGAEQF | TRBV7-8
AFTSARTANTGELF | TRBV5-6
ASTKGGNTGELF | TRBV28
ASSPRQGTNFGYT | TRBV11-1
ATSDNQADRSYNEQF | TRBV24-1
ASSQSRAEQF | TRBV6-6
ASSWTGANYGYT | TRBV12-3/TRBV12-4
ASSLGGLAGGKVNEQY | TRBV5-1
ASSQKMLLAVNTDTQY | TRBV5-4
SASSPGLAGILHEQY | TRBV20-1
ASRDHSGEETQY | TRBV6-1
ASSPNLWGRVFAEAF | TRBV7-9
ASSPTRTRVGDTQY | TRBV7-9
SARDAAREDTQY | TRBV20-1
ASSHDYSGGSTDTQY | TRBV4-1
AISEFPPNTQETQY | TRBV10-3
ASSPISGGLQNIQY | TRBV27
ASSLAGTGLTRTDTQY | TRBV7-6
SVELAGGY | TRBV29-1
ASSYSMSLAGASSYNEQF | TRBV6-2/TRBV6-3
ASREHQETQY | TRBV25-1
ASGLKDRGAEQY | TRBV12-3/TRBV12-4
ATRSATGTGYT | TRBV15
SASMAVPTDTQY | TRBV20-1
SVEETLGETQY | TRBV29-1
AISESGSNTEAF | TRBV10-3
ATSRGGGNQPQH | TRBV15
SVYGARYEQY | TRBV29-1